The subject of this entry is one TCR beta chain. Its matching antigen is unknown. The sample comes from a study of CD8 T cell repertoires and HIV-1 epitope variants. Clones were sequenced by immunoSEQ multiplex PCR, and TCRdb holds only the in-frame ones, with some missing. Of about 2,800 clones in the sample, about two thirds were seen once. Trimming pared 0 bases from V and 2 bases from J, leaving 15 bases between. The V gene's germline CDR1 is ENHRY and CDR2 SYGVKD. This CDR3 has 17 residues. The sample was cultured CD8+ T cells derived from PBMCs. The source is a male donor with HIV. This rearrangement joins TRBV10-3 to TRBJ2-3, with D perhaps TRBD1 or TRBD2 (5 bases each). The CDR3 region is CAISESPGRRDTDTQYF. CDR3 DNA: TGTGCCATCAGTGAGTCGCCGGGACGCCGGGACACAGATACGCAGTATTTT.